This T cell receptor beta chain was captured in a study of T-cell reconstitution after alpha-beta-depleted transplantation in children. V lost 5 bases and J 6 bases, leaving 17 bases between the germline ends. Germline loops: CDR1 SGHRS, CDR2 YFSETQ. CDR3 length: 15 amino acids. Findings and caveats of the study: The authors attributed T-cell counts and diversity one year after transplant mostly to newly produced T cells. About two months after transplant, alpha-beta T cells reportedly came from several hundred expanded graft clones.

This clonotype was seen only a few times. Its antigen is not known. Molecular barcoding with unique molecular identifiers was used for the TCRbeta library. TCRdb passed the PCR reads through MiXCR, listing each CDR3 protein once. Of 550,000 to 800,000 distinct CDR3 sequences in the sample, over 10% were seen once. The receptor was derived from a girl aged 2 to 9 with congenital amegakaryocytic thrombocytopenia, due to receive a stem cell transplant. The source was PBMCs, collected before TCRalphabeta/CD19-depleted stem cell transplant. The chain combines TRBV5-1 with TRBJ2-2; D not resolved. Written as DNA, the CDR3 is TGCGCCAGCAGTTCCGTTGACCTCTCGGCCGGGGAGCTGTTTTTT. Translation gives CASSSVDLSAGELFF.